This record looks at one TCR beta chain sequence and its context. Generated by immunoSEQ multiplex PCR, the TCRdb table keeps only in-frame clones and is missing some. The sample shows around 70,000 clones, about 85% of them seen only once. This specimen comes from a study of OX40 agonist ivuxolimab in advanced cancers. Germline lookup yields CDR1 KGHSH and CDR2 LQKENI. V lost 3 bases to trimming and J lost 4 bases, with 15 bases between them. The CDR3 length is 16 residues. Sequencing was performed on CD4+ or CD8+ T cells sorted from blood, taken in a trial of the OX40 agonist ivuxolimab. This chain links TRBV18 with TRBJ2-2, with a possible D match to TRBD1 (5 bases). This TCR derives from an adult with an advanced solid tumor such as melanoma, head and neck, liver or kidney cancer. The CDR3 is CASSPGRSKGTGELFF. The CDR3 region has the DNA TGTGCCAGCTCACCGGGGCGGTCGAAGGGCACCGGGGAGCTGTTTTTT.